This record concerns one T cell receptor (beta chain) sequence. This study enrolled people aged roughly 18 to 90 from around 26 US geographic areas. Germline loops: CDR1 SGHTA, CDR2 FQGNSA. The V and J ends lost 4 bases and 1 base respectively, with 8 bases between them. This CDR3 has 13 residues. The protocol was immunoSEQ multiplex PCR, while the TCRdb copy is restricted to in-frame clones and leaves out a portion. The table has around 200,000 clones, 75% to 90% seen once. This record comes from a study of blood T cell repertoires in COVID-19. The overall study: From the United States, Italy and Spain came samples of acute and convalescent COVID-19.

Sequencing was performed on PBMCs or T cells enriched from blood (not recorded which). The chain links TRBV7-2 to TRBJ2-7; no reliable D call. The receptor's source is a woman aged 25 to 45 who had been exposed to COVID-19. The CDR3 loop is CASSSFRSYEQYF. The CDR3 DNA follows: TGTGCCAGCAGCTCCTTTCGTTCCTACGAGCAGTACTTC. Variable domain in full (rest from reference TRBV7-2 and TRBJ2-7): GAGVSQSPSNKVTEKGKDVELRCDPISGHTALYWYRQSLGQGLEFLIYFQGNSAPDKSGLPSDRFSAERTGGSVSTLTIQRTQQEDSAVYLCASSSFRSYEQYFGPGTRLTVT.